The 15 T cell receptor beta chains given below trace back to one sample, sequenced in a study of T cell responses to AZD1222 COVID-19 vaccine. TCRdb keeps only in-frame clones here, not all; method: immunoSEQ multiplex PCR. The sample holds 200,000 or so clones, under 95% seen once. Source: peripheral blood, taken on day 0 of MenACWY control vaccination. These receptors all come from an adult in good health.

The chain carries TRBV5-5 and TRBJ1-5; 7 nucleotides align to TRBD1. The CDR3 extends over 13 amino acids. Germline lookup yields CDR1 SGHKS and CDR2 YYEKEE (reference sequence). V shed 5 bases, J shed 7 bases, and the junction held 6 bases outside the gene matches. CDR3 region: CASSLQGPQPQHF. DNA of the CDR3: TGTGCCAGCAGTTTACAGGGGCCCCAGCCCCAGCATTTT.

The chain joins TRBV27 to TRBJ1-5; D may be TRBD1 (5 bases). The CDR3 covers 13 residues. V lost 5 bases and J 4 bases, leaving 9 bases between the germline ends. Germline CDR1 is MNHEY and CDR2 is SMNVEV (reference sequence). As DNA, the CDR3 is TGTGCCAGCAGTATGGGGCTTAATCAGCCCCAGCATTTT. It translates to CASSMGLNQPQHF.

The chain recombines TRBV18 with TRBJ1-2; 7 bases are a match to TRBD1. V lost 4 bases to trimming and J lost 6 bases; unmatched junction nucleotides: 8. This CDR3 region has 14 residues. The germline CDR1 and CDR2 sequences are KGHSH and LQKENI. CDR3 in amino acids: CASSLSKGADGYTF. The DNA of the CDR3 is TGTGCCAGCTCACTGAGTAAGGGGGCAGATGGCTACACCTTC. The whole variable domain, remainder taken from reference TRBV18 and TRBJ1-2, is NAGVMQNPRHLVRRRGQEARLRCSPMKGHSHVYWYRQLPEEGLKFMVYLQKENIIDESGMPKERFSAEFPKEGPSILRIQQVVRGDSAAYFCASSLSKGADGYTFGSGTRLTVV.

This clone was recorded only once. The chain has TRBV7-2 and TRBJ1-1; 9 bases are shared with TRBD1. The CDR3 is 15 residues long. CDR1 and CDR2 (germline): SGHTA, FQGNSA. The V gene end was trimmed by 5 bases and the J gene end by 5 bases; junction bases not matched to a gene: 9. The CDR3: CASSKQGALITEAFF. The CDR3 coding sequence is TGTGCCAGCAGCAAACAGGGGGCACTAATAACTGAAGCTTTCTTT.

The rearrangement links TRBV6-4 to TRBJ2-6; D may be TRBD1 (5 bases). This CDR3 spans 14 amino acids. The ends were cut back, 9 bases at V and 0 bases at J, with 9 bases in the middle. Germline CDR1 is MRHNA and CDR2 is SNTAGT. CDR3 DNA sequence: TGTGCCAGGGCAGGGCACTCTGGGGCCAACGTCCTGACTTTC. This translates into CARAGHSGANVLTF.

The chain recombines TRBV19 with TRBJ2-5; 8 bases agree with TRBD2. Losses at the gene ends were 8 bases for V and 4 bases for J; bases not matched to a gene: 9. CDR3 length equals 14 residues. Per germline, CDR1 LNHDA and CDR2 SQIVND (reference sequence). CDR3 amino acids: CASSGGGSRETQYF. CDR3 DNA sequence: TGTGCCAGTTCGGGGGGGGGCAGTCGAGAGACCCAGTACTTC.

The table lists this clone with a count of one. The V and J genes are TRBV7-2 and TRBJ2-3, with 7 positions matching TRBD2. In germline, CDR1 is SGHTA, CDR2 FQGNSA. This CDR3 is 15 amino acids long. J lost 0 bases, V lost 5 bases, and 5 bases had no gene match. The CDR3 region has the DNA TGTGCCAGCAGCCAATATAGCGGGAGCACAGATACGCAGTATTTT. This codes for CASSQYSGSTDTQYF.

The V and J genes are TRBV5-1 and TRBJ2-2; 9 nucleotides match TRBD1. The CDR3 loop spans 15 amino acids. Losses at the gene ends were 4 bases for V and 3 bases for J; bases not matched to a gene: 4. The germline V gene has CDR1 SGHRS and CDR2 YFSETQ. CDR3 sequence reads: CASSLRTGDTGELFF. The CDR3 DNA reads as TGCGCCAGCAGCCTACGGACAGGGGACACCGGGGAGCTGTTTTTT.

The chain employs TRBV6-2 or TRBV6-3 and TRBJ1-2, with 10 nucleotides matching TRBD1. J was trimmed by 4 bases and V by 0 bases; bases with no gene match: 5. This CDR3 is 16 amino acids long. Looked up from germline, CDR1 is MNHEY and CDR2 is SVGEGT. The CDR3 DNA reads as TGTGCCAGCAGTTACTCCCCGGGACAGGGGCTCTATGGCTACACCTTC. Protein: CASSYSPGQGLYGYTF.

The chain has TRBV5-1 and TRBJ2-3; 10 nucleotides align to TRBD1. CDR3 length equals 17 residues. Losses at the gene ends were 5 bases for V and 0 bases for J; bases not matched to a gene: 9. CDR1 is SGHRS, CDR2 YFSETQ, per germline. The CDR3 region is CASRTGGRSGSTDTQYF. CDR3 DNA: TGCGCCAGCAGGACAGGGGGCCGATCGGGTAGCACAGATACGCAGTATTTT. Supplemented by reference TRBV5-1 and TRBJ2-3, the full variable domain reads KAGVTQTPRYLIKTRGQQVTLSCSPISGHRSVSWYQQTPGQGLQFLFEYFSETQRNKGNFPGRFSGRQFSNSRSEMNVSTLELGDSALYLCASRTGGRSGSTDTQYFGPGTRLTVL.

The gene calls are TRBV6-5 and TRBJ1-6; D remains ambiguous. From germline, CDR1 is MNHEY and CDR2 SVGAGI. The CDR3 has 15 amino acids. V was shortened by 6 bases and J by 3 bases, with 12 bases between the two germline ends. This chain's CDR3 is CASRPSAIYNSPLHF. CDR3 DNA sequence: TGTGCCAGCAGGCCCAGCGCTATCTATAATTCACCCCTCCACTTT.

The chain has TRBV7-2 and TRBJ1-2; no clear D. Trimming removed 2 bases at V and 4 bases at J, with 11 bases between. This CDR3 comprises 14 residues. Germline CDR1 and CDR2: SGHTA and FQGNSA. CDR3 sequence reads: CASSLSDGGYGYTF. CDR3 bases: TGTGCCAGCAGCTTATCGGACGGTGGCTATGGCTACACCTTC. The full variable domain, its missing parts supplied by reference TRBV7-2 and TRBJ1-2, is GAGVSQSPSNKVTEKGKDVELRCDPISGHTALYWYRQSLGQGLEFLIYFQGNSAPDKSGLPSDRFSAERTGGSVSTLTIQRTQQEDSAVYLCASSLSDGGYGYTFGSGTRLTVV.

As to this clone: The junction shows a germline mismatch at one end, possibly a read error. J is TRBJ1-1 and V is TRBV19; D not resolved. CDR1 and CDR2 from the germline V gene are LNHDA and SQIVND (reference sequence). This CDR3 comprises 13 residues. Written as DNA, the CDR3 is TGTGCCAGTAGTATAGATACCGGGTCAAAGAATGAGTTT. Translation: CASSIDTGSKNEF.

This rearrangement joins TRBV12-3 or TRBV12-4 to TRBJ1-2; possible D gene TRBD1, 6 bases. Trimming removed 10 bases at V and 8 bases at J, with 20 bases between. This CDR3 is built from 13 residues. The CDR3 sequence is CATSGQSFSGYTF. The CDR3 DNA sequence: TGTGCCACCTCAGGACAGTCTTTTTCAGGCTACACCTTC.

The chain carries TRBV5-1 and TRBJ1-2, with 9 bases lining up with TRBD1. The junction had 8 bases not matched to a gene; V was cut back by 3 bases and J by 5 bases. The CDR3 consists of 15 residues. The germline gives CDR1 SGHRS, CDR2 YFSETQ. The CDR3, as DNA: TGCGCCAGCAGCTCGGAACCGGGACAGGGTTATGGCTACACCTTC. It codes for CASSSEPGQGYGYTF.